Sequencing of this TCR beta chain was carried out in a study of blood T cell repertoires in COVID-19. The wider study: In each case, the material was cDNA or gDNA derived from T cells, B-cell-depleted T cells, or PBMCs.

Seattle patients were enrolled while actively infected and followed longitudinally. Generated by immunoSEQ multiplex PCR, the TCRdb table keeps only in-frame clones and is missing some. The data hold roughly 340,000 clones, with about 89% observed a single time. The germline V gene has CDR1 LNHDA and CDR2 SQIVND (reference sequence). Trimming at V came to 3 bases and at J to 5 bases, leaving 3 bases not matched to a gene. The CDR3 is made up of 13 amino acids. Sequencing input: peripheral blood. This TCR was sampled from a woman aged 30 to 39 with COVID-19, enrolled during active disease. J is TRBJ2-5 and V is TRBV19, with 7 bases matching TRBD1. CDR3 DNA sequence: TGTGCCAGTAGTATGGGCAGGGGGGAGACCCAGTACTTC. Its translation is CASSMGRGETQYF.